The clone carrying this TCR beta chain was observed a handful of times. Its target is unknown. The data were obtained in a study of cytomegalovirus exposure and HLA in healthy donors. About the study: The roughly 120 validation repertoires used the same platform as the approximately 670 first-cohort repertoires (as reported by a later analysis). Study-level findings and limits: In vitro checks showed that a few CMV-associated chains really do target CMV antigens.

This CDR3 spans 13 amino acids. Germline trimming cut 7 bases from V and 8 bases from J; bases unmatched to any gene: 10. From germline, CDR1 is ENHRY and CDR2 SYGVKD. Generated by immunoSEQ multiplex PCR, the TCRdb table keeps only in-frame clones and is missing some. The table shows roughly 110,000 clones, with approximately 90% occurring only once. This TCR was sampled from a woman aged 18-29 years in good health and CMV-seropositive. The rearrangement joins TRBV10-3 to TRBJ1-2; 7 bases are shared with TRBD1. The sequencing input was PBMCs. The CDR3 region is CAITPGQKDGYTF. The CDR3 coding sequence is TGTGCCATCACTCCGGGACAGAAGGACGGCTACACCTTC.